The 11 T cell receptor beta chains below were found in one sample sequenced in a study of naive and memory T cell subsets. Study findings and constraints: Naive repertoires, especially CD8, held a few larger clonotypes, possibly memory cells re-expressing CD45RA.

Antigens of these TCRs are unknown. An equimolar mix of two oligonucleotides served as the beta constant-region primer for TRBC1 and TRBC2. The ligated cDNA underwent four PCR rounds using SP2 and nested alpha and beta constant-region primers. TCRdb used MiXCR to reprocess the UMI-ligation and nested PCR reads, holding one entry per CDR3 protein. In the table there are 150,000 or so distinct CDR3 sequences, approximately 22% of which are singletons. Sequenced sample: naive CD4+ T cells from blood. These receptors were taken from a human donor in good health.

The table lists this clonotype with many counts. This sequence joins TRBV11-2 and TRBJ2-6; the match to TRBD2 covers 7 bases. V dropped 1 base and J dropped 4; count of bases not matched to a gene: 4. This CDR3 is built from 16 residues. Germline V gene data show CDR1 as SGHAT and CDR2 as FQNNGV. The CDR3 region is CASSLGGGRGANVLTF. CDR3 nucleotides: TGTGCCAGCAGCTTAGGGGGGGGACGAGGGGCCAACGTCCTGACTTTC. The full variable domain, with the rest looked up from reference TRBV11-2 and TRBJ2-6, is EAGVAQSPRYKIIEKRQSVAFWCNPISGHATLYWYQQILGQGPKLLIQFQNNGVVDDSQLPKDRFSAERLKGVDSTLKIQPAKLEDSAVYLCASSLGGGRGANVLTFGAGSRLTVL.

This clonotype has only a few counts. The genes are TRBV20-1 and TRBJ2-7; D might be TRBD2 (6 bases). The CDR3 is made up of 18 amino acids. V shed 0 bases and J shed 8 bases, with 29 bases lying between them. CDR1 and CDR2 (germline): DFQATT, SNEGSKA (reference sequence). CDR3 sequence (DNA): TGCAGTGCTAGAGATCCTTACTTTACGCGGGACGTCTACAGGAAGCAGTACTTC. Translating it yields CSARDPYFTRDVYRKQYF.

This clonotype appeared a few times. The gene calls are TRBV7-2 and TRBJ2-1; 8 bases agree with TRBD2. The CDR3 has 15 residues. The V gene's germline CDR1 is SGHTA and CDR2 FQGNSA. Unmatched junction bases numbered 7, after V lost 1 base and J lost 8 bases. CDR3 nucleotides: TGTGCCAGCAGCTTAGGAAGCGGGAGCATCCATGAGCAGTTCTTC. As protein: CASSLGSGSIHEQFF.

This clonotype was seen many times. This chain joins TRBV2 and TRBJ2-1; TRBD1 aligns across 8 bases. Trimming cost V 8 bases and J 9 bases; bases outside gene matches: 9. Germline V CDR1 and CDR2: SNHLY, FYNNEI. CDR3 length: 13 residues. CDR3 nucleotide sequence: TGTGCCAGCCAGGGGGCGGCACGGGGTGAGCAGTTCTTC. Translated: CASQGAARGEQFF. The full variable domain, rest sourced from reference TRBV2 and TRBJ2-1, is EPEVTQTPSHQVTQMGQEVILRCVPISNHLYFYWYRQILGQKVEFLVSFYNNEISEKSEIFDDQFSVERPDGSNFTLKIRSTKLEDSAMYFCASQGAARGEQFFGPGTRLTVL.

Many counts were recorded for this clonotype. The CDR3 is CASSLAAGLAGGFEQFF. The CDR3 bases are TGTGCCAGCAGCTTAGCCGCGGGACTAGCGGGAGGGTTTGAGCAGTTCTTC. The V gene is TRBV7-8, the J gene TRBJ2-1; 16 bases are shared with TRBD2. The CDR3 covers 17 residues. CDR1 is SGHVS and CDR2 is FQNEAQ in the germline V gene. The V and J ends lost 0 bases and 9 bases, in that order; junction bases with no gene match: 5.

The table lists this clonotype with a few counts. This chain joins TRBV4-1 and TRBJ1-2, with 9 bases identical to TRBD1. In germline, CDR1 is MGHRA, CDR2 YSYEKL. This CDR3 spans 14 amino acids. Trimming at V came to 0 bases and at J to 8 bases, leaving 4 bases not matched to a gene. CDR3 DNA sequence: TGCGCCAGCAGCCAAGAATACAGGGGGCAGGGCTACACCTTC. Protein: CASSQEYRGQGYTF.

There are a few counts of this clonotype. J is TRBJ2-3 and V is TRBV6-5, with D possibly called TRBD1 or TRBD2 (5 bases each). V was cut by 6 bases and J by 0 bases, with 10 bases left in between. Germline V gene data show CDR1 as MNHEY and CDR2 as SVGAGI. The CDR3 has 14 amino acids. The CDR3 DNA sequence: TGTGCCAGCAGATCGGGGCTCAGCACAGATACGCAGTATTTT. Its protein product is CASRSGLSTDTQYF.

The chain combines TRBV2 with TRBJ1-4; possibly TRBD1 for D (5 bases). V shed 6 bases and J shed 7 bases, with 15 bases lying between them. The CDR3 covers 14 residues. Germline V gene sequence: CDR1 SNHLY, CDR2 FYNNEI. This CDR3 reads CASRRRGATEKLFF. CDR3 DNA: TGTGCCAGCAGGCGCAGAGGGGCGACTGAAAAACTGTTTTTT.

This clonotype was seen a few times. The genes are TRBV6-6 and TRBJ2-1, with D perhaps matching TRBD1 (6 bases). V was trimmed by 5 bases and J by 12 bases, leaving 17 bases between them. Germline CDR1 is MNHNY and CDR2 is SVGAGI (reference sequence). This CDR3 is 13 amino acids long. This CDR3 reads CASSIPVDRLQFF. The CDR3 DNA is TGTGCCAGCAGTATACCGGTTGACAGGCTGCAGTTCTTC.

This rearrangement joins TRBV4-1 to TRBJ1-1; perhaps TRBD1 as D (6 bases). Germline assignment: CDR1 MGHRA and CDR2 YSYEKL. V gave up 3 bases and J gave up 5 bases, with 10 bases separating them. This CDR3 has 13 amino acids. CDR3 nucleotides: TGCGCCAGCAGCCATTCAGGGGTTACTGAAGCTTTCTTT. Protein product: CASSHSGVTEAFF.

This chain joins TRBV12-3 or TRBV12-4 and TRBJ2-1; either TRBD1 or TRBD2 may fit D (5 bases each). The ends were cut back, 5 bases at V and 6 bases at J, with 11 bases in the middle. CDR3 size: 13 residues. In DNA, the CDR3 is TGTGCCAGCAGTGGCCGGGACCTCAATGAGCAGTTCTTC. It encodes CASSGRDLNEQFF.